The 18 T cell receptor beta chains below come from one sample, sequenced in a study of shared clonotypes between healthy human individuals (dated by TCRdb to 2018 to 2020). Libraries were made using the immunoSEQ multiplex PCR assay. TCRdb carries this immuneACCESS record with in-frame sequences only. Its versions omit some clonotypes, under half of them owing to an unresolved V gene in the studies checked, with the rest unexplained. This sample has 950,000 to 1,100,000 clones in its table, and approximately 76% of those were observed once. Around 1.5% of the sample comes from the top ten. Sequencing was performed on memory CD4+ T cells sorted from blood. In the paper's terms, the cell subset or site label means: CD45RA-negative fraction. The receptors come from a man aged 18 to 30 in good health.

V gene TRBV30 combines with J gene TRBJ2-7; D is ambiguous. CDR3 length equals 11 residues. The V end was cut by 1 base, the J end by 4 bases, with 5 bases between. Per the germline V gene, CDR1 is GTSNPN and CDR2 is SVGIG (reference sequence). CDR3 coding DNA: TGTGCCTGGAGTGCCATGTACGAGCAGTACTTC. This codes for CAWSAMYEQYF.

This clone showed up just once. The chain uses TRBV4-3 and TRBJ2-7; no definite D call. The germline V and J ends were trimmed by 2 bases and 7 bases, with 3 bases remaining between them. Germline CDR1 LGHNA, CDR2 YSLEER. CDR3 length equals 10 residues. CDR3 DNA: TGCGCCAGCAGCCAAAATGAGCAGTACTTC. It codes for CASSQNEQYF.

Only one count was recorded for this clone. The chain uses TRBV23-1 and TRBJ2-5; tentatively, D is TRBD2 (5 bases). TRBV23-1 is an ORF for which the function is uncertain. V was clipped by 7 bases and J by 0 bases, with 9 bases between them. CDR3 length equals 13 residues. The CDR3 region has the DNA TGCGCCAGCAATAGGACTCACCAAGAGACCCAGTACTTC. This encodes CASNRTHQETQYF.

This chain connects TRBV7-2 to TRBJ1-2; tentative D call: TRBD1 (5 bases). This CDR3 comprises 16 residues. Per germline, CDR1 SGHTA and CDR2 FQGNSA. V lost 1 base and J lost 0, with 12 bases in between. This CDR3 is CASSLGRDRTNYGYTF. The CDR3 DNA follows: TGTGCCAGCAGCTTAGGCCGGGACCGTACTAACTATGGCTACACCTTC.

This clone was counted between two and nine times. The chain uses TRBV27 and TRBJ2-7; 8 bases are a match to TRBD1. Germline V lookup: CDR1 MNHEY, CDR2 SMNVEV (reference sequence). The CDR3 extends over 12 amino acids. With 5 bases clipped from V and 4 bases from J, the junction kept 1 base outside the gene matches. The CDR3 coding sequence is TGTGCCAGCAGTGGGACAGGTTACGAGCAGTACTTC. It encodes CASSGTGYEQYF.

The chain has TRBV7-2 and TRBJ1-5; D perhaps matches TRBD1 (6 bases). Germline V gene data show CDR1 as SGHTA and CDR2 as FQGNSA. The CDR3 has 14 residues. V lost 2 bases to trimming and J lost 1 base, with 6 bases between them. The chain's CDR3 is CASSLTGSNQPQHF. As DNA, the CDR3 is TGTGCCAGCAGCTTAACAGGGAGCAATCAGCCCCAGCATTTT.

This clone was seen a few times. The gene calls are TRBV9 and TRBJ2-2; unclear D gene. The CDR3 runs 18 residues. Germline V gene data show CDR1 as SGDLS and CDR2 as YYNGEE. Trimming cost V 0 bases and J 1 base, with 16 bases left between them. The CDR3 reads CASSVDLRLHLNTGELFF. The CDR3 coding sequence is TGTGCCAGCAGCGTAGACCTACGCCTTCACTTGAACACCGGGGAGCTGTTTTTT.

In its sample, this clone was seen a few times. V and J are TRBV19 and TRBJ1-2; 8 bases agree with TRBD1. Trimming removed 3 bases from V and 6 bases from J; junction bases left unmatched: 9. CDR3 length: 15 residues. CDR1 LNHDA and CDR2 SQIVND come from the germline V gene (reference sequence). The CDR3 bases are TGTGCCAGTAGTATTCCCCGCGCAGGGGGCCATGGCTACACCTTC. Its translation is CASSIPRAGGHGYTF.

A note on this clone: Other nucleotide sequences from this sample produce the same CDR3. The V gene is TRBV5-6, the J gene TRBJ2-2; D may be TRBD2 (5 bases). In germline, CDR1 is SGHDT, CDR2 YYEEEE. The ends were cut back, 0 bases at V and 0 bases at J, with 6 bases in the middle. The CDR3 has 15 residues. For the CDR3, the DNA is TGTGCCAGCAGCTTGGTCGGGGCGAACACCGGGGAGCTGTTTTTT. This translates into CASSLVGANTGELFF.

The CDR3 loop is CSVGGEDTQYF. DNA for the CDR3: TGCAGCGTGGGGGGGGAAGATACGCAGTATTTT. This chain uses TRBV29-1 with TRBJ2-3; 7 bases are shared with TRBD2. CDR1 SQVTM and CDR2 ANQGSEA come from the germline V gene. The CDR3 extends over 11 amino acids. After removal of 6 bases from V and 5 bases from J, the junction contained 2 bases not matched to a gene.

J is TRBJ2-2 and V is TRBV6-6, with a possible D match to TRBD2 (6 bases). The CDR3 is made up of 16 amino acids. The V end was cut by 2 bases, the J end by 1 base, with 11 bases between. CDR1 and CDR2 (germline): MNHNY, SVGAGI (reference sequence). In DNA form, the CDR3 reads TGTGCCAGCAGTTACCCACCGGGACTGAACACCGGGGAGCTGTTTTTT. This codes for CASSYPPGLNTGELFF.

This clone has only a few counts. V is TRBV4-1 and J is TRBJ2-5; possibly TRBD1 or TRBD2 for D (5 bases each). In germline, CDR1 is MGHRA, CDR2 YSYEKL. The CDR3 is made up of 14 amino acids. Trimming stripped 1 base from V and 1 base from J, with 7 bases between. This CDR3 reads CASSQVGTQETQYF. The CDR3 nucleotides read TGCGCCAGCAGCCAAGTCGGGACCCAAGAGACCCAGTACTTC.

The J gene is TRBJ1-6, the V gene TRBV19, with unresolved D. V lost 3 bases and J 10 bases, leaving 13 bases between the germline ends. The CDR3 length is 14 residues. Germline V gives CDR1 LNHDA, CDR2 SQIVND (reference sequence). CDR3 bases: TGTGCCAGTAGTATGGAGGGAGGGTACTCACCCCTCCACTTT. Amino acid sequence: CASSMEGGYSPLHF.

This clone has more than one count but fewer than ten. Other DNA variants within this sample encode the same CDR3. The J gene is TRBJ1-1, the V gene TRBV9; D unclear. The length of the CDR3 is 14 residues. Trimming cost V 1 base and J 0 bases, with 7 bases left between them. Germline V gene data show CDR1 as SGDLS and CDR2 as YYNGEE. In nucleotides, the CDR3 is TGTGCCAGCAGCGTATCGGGGATGAACACTGAAGCTTTCTTT. Its translation is CASSVSGMNTEAFF.

A note on this clone: The sample has other DNA sequences that encode this CDR3 too. This sequence joins TRBV28 and TRBJ2-7, with D perhaps TRBD1 (5 bases). The CDR3 is made up of 13 amino acids. In germline, CDR1 is MDHEN, CDR2 SYDVKM. V lost 3 bases and J lost 0, with 6 bases in between. CDR3 protein: CASSLTVSYEQYF. CDR3 sequence (DNA): TGTGCCAGCAGTTTGACAGTCTCCTACGAGCAGTACTTC.

The chain recombines TRBV18 with TRBJ2-7, with 11 bases matching TRBD2. This CDR3 is 16 amino acids long. Germline V CDR1 and CDR2: KGHSH, LQKENI. The ends lost 3 bases at V and 1 base at J; junction bases unmatched: 5. The CDR3 DNA follows: TGTGCCAGCTCACCGGAGATAGCGGGAGGGTCCTACGAGCAGTACTTC. Translation: CASSPEIAGGSYEQYF.

To note about this clone: Other DNA sequences in the same sample also yield this CDR3. The gene calls are TRBV19 and TRBJ2-5; D is possibly TRBD1 (5 bases). Deletions cut 3 bases from V and 1 base from J, with 9 bases between. This CDR3 has 14 residues. The V gene's germline CDR1 is LNHDA and CDR2 SQIVND (reference sequence). The CDR3 loop reads CASSIQGPQETQYF. For the CDR3, the DNA is TGTGCCAGTAGTATTCAGGGTCCCCAAGAGACCCAGTACTTC.

This clone has ten or more counts. The chain recombines TRBV30 with TRBJ2-2; D is unresolved. Deletions cut 2 bases from V and 3 bases from J, with 7 bases between. Germline assignment: CDR1 GTSNPN and CDR2 SVGIG (reference sequence). CDR3 length equals 13 residues. As DNA, the CDR3 is TGTGCCTGGAGTCAAGGATACACCGGGGAGCTGTTTTTT. Translation gives CAWSQGYTGELFF. The whole variable domain, remainder taken from reference TRBV30 and TRBJ2-2, is SQTIHQWPATLVQPVGSPLSLECTVEGTSNPNLYWYRQAAGRGLQLLFYSVGIGQISSEVPQNLSASRPQDRQFILSSKKLLLSDSGFYLCAWSQGYTGELFFGEGSRLTVL.